This TCR beta chain was documented in a study of T cell repertoires in ileal Crohn's disease. Study summary: Operated complications were stricturing disease (roughly 60%) and penetrating disease (approximately 39%). Study-level points and caveats: Clonal expansions were more frequent in active smokers than non-smokers at surgery.

Approximately 550 nanograms of biopsy DNA per sample underwent TCRB immunosequencing. The repertoire was sequenced with immunoSEQ multiplex PCR; TCRdb's copy has only in-frame clones and lacks some. The sample includes several thousand clones, just over 90% of them seen just once. In the case of this clone: Its antigen remains unknown.

This CDR3 has 15 amino acids. Germline V gene lookup returns CDR1 SGHDN and CDR2 FVKESK. Trimming removed 0 bases at V and 5 bases at J, with 10 bases between. Sequenced sample: ileal tissue. The V call is TRBV14, the J call TRBJ2-2; D may be TRBD1 (6 bases). The TCR was taken from an adult with Crohn's disease. CDR3 bases: TGTGCCAGCAGCCAAGAATGGGGGCAGACCGGGGAGCTGTTTTTT. Protein product: CASSQEWGQTGELFF.